Detailed here is one T cell receptor (beta chain). The antigen is not known. This entry comes from a study of cytomegalovirus exposure and HLA in healthy donors. Study-wide results and caveats: A missense DCLRE1C variant was associated with V- and J-gene trimming of TCR beta chains in a later analysis, and an independent cohort replicated the association. The study designated around 150 TCR beta chains cytomegalovirus-associated. Sequencing depth across donors, presence/absence analyses assumed, was roughly uniform.

The CDR3 is 15 residues long. Germline CDR1 and CDR2: SNHLY and FYNNEI. Trimming removed 3 bases from V and 1 base from J; junction bases left unmatched: 5. PCR amplification relied on 60 Vbeta primers (plus 13 Jbeta primers). Here immunoSEQ multiplex PCR was the method, and the copy in TCRdb shows in-frame clones only, minus some. The sample comprises about 67,000 clones, approximately 67% of which are singletons, and roughly 2.1% rests with the top ten. The clonotype comes from a woman under 40 in good health and CMV-seronegative. The V and J genes are TRBV2 and TRBJ2-7, with TRBD1 matching 8 bases. The sample comprised PBMCs. The CDR3 nucleotides are TGTGCCAGCAGTGATTTGGGACAGGCATCCTACGAGCAGTACTTC. This gives the protein CASSDLGQASYEQYF.